This TCR beta chain is drawn from a study of cytomegalovirus exposure and HLA in healthy donors. Overall study context: The same platform as the roughly 700 first-cohort repertoires was used for the 95 to 150 validation repertoires, a later analysis reported. Study-level findings and limits: Reports credit the classifier with highly specific, highly sensitive diagnosis of cytomegalovirus status. Within the approximately 130 validation repertoires, first-cohort TCR clusters tended to co-occur, according to a later analysis. The study recorded around 160 TCR beta chains that were cytomegalovirus-associated.

This clone was seen only once. Its antigen is still unknown. The germline V gene encodes CDR1 MNHEY and CDR2 SMNVEV (reference sequence). With 4 bases clipped from V and 2 bases from J, the junction kept 3 bases outside the gene matches. This CDR3 is 15 amino acids long. Profiled with immunoSEQ multiplex PCR; TCRdb holds only in-frame clones, not every one. The data contain 250,000 or so clones, roughly 90% of them singletons. This chain uses TRBV27 with TRBJ2-2, with 8 nucleotides matching TRBD2. The material sequenced was PBMCs. The clonotype originates from a woman in her late teens or twenties in good health and CMV-seronegative. The CDR3 protein is CASSWGLVNTGELFF. The CDR3 DNA sequence: TGTGCCAGCAGTTGGGGACTAGTAAACACCGGGGAGCTGTTTTTT.